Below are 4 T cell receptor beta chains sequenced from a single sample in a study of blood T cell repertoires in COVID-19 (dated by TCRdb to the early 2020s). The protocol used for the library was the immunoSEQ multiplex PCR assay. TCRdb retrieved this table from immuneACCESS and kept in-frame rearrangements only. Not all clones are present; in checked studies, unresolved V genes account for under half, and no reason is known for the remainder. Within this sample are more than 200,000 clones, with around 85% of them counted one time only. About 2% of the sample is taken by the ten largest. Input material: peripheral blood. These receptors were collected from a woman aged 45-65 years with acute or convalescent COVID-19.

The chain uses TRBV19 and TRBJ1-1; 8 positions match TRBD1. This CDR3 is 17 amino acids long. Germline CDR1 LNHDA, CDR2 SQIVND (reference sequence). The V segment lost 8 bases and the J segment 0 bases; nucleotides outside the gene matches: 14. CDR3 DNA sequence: TGTGCCAGTGAAGACGGGGACAGGCGACGCATGAACACTGAAGCTTTCTTT. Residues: CASEDGDRRRMNTEAFF.

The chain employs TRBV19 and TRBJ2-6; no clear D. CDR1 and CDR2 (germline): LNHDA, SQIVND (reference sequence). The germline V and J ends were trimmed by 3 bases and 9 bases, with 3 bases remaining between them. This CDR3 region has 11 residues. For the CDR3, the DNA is TGTGCCAGTAGTATTAGCAACGTCCTGACTTTC. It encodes CASSISNVLTF.

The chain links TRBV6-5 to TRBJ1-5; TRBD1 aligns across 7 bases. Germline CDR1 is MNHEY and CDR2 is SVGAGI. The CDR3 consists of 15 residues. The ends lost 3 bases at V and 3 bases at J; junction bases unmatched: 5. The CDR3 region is CASSYGQGVNQPQHF. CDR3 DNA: TGTGCCAGCAGTTATGGGCAGGGGGTCAATCAGCCCCAGCATTTT.

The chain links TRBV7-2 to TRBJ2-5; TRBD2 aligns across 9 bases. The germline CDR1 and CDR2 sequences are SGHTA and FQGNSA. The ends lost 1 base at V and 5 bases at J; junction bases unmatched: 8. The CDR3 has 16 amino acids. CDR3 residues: CASSLDAREGRETQYF. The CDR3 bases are TGTGCCAGCAGCTTAGACGCGCGGGAGGGGAGGGAGACCCAGTACTTC.